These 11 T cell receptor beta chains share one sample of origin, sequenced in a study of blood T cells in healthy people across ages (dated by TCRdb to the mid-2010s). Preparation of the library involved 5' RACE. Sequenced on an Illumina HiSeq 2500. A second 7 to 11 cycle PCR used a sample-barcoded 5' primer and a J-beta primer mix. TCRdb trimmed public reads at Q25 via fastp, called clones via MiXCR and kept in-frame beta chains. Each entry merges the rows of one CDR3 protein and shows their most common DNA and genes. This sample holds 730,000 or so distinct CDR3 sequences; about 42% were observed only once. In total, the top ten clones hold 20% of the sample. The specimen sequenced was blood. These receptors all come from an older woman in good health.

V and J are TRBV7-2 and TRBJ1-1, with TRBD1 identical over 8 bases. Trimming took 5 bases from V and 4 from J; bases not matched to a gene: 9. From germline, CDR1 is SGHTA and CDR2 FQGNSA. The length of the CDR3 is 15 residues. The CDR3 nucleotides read TGTGCCAGCAGCGCACTTACAGGGGGGTTCACTGAAGCTTTCTTT. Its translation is CASSALTGGFTEAFF.

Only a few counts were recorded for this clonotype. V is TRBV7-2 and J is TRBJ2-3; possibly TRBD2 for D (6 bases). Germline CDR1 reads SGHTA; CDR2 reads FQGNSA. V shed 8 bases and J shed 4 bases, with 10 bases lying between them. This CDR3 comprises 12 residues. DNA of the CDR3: TGTGCCAGCGCCCCTAGCGCAGATACGCAGTATTTT. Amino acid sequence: CASAPSADTQYF.

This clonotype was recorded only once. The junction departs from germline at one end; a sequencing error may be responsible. The CDR3 DNA reads TGCAGTGTTAGACCCCTAGCGGGAGGGATCTACGAGCAGTACTTC. Protein sequence: CSVRPLAGGIYEQYF. The V gene is TRBV20-1, the J gene TRBJ2-7; 12 bases align to TRBD2. This CDR3 contains 15 residues. Germline V gene lookup returns CDR1 DFQATT and CDR2 SNEGSKA (reference sequence).

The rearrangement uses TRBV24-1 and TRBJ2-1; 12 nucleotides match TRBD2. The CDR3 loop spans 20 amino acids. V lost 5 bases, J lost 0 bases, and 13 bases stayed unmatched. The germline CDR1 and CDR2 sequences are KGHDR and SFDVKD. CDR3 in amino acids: CATSGPGTSGRQSSYNEQFF. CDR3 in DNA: TGTGCCACCAGTGGTCCCGGAACTAGCGGGAGGCAAAGCTCCTACAATGAGCAGTTCTTC.

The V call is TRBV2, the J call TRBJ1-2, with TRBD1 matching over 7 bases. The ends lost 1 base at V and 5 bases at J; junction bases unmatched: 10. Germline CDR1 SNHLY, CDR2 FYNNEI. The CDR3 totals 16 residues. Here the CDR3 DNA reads TGTGCCAGCAGTGAAGGTTGGTCAGGGGGAGGATATGGCTACACCTTC. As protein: CASSEGWSGGGYGYTF.

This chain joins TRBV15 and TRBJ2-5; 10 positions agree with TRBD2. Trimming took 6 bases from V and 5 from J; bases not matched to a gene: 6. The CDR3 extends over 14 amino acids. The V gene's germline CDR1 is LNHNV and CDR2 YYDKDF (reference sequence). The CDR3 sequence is CATSPAGLAETQYF. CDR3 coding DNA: TGTGCCACCAGTCCCGCGGGACTAGCGGAGACCCAGTACTTC.

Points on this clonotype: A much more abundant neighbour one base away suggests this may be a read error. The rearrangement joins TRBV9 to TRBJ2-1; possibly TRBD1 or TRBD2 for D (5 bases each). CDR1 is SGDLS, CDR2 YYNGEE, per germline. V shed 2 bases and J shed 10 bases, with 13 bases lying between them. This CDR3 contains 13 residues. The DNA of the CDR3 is TGTGCCAGCAGCGTCGACTGGTGGGGGGAGCAGTTCTTC. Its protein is CASSVDWWGEQFF. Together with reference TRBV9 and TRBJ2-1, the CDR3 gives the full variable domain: DSGVTQTPKHLITATGQRVTLRCSPRSGDLSVYWYQQSLDQGLQFLIQYYNGEERAKGNILERFSAQQFPDLHSELNLSSLELGDSALYFCASSVDWWGEQFFGPGTRLTVL.

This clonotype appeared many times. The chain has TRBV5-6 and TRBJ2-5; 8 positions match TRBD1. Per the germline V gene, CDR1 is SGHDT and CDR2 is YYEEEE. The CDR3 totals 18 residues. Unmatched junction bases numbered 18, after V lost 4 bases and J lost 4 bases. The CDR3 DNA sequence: TGTGCCAGCAGCAACAACGGACAGGGTGTGTTTAGGAGAGAGACCCAGTACTTC. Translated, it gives CASSNNGQGVFRRETQYF.

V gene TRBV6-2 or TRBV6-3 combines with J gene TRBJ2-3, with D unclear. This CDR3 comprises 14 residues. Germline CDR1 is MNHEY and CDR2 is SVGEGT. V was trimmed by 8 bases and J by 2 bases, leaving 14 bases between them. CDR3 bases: TGTGCCAGCCTTGAGGTGGGGAACACAGATACGCAGTATTTT. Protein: CASLEVGNTDTQYF.

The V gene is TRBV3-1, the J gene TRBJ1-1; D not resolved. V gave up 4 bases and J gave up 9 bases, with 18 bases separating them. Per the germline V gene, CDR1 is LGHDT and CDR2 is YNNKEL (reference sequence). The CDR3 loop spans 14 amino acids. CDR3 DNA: TGTGCCAGCAGCCTCGACATGGGCACCGGCCAAGCTTTCTTT. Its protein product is CASSLDMGTGQAFF. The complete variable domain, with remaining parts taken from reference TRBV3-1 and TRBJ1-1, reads DTAVSQTPKYLVTQMGNDKSIKCEQNLGHDTMYWYKQDSKKFLKIMFSYNNKELIINETVPNRFSPKSPDKAHLNLHINSLELGDSAVYFCASSLDMGTGQAFFGQGTRLTVV.

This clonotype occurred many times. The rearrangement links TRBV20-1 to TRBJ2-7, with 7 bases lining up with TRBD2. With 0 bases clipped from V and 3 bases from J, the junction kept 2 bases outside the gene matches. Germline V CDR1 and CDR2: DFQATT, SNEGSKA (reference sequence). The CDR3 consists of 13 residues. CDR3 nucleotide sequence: TGCAGTGCTAGAGATCCTAGCGGCTACGAGCAGTACTTC. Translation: CSARDPSGYEQYF.